This T cell receptor (beta chain) was sequenced for a study of PD-L1 blockade in urothelial cancer. Study background: At 3 weeks (second dose) and 6 weeks after starting treatment, blood was analyzed.

A word on this clone: Its antigen is as yet unknown.

Stated time point: pretreatment peripheral blood. Patients in the study were battling locally advanced or metastatic urothelial carcinoma. The CDR3 consists of 16 residues. Germline lookup yields CDR1 MNHNS and CDR2 SASEGT. With 1 base clipped from V and 3 bases from J, the junction kept 7 bases outside the gene matches. TCRdb's table, derived via immunoSEQ multiplex PCR, lists solely in-frame clones and lacks some. The sample has tens of thousands of clones, 70% to 90% seen once. Study results and limitations: Improved survival was predicted by pretreatment blood TCR clonality below the median.

The rearrangement links TRBV6-1 to TRBJ1-2; TRBD1 matches 8 bases. The input for sequencing was PBMCs, taken around atezolizumab (anti-PD-L1) treatment. The receptor was isolated from a man aged 65-85 years with urothelial cancer. The CDR3 spells CASSEDTGGFYYGYTF. Written as DNA, the CDR3 is TGTGCCAGCAGTGAAGACACAGGGGGATTTTACTATGGCTACACCTTC.